This T cell receptor (beta chain) is from a study of blood T cell repertoires in COVID-19. A Seattle source enrolled patients during active infection and followed them longitudinally. The germline gives CDR1 MNHEY, CDR2 SVGAGI. The CDR3 sequence is 13 residues long. The J segment lost 11 bases and the V segment lost 3 bases, leaving 9 bases of the junction unmatched. Repertoires were generated with immunoSEQ multiplex PCR, while TCRdb's copy carries only in-frame clones and drops some. The top ten hold under 7% of the sample, which has fewer than 350,000 clones, 75% to 95% seen once. The sample was peripheral blood. V is TRBV6-5 and J is TRBJ1-1; 7 bases are shared with TRBD1. The sequence came from a woman in her thirties with COVID-19, enrolled during active disease. CDR3 sequence reads: CASSYVRDSRAFF. The CDR3 DNA follows: TGTGCCAGCAGTTATGTCCGGGACAGTAGGGCTTTCTTT.